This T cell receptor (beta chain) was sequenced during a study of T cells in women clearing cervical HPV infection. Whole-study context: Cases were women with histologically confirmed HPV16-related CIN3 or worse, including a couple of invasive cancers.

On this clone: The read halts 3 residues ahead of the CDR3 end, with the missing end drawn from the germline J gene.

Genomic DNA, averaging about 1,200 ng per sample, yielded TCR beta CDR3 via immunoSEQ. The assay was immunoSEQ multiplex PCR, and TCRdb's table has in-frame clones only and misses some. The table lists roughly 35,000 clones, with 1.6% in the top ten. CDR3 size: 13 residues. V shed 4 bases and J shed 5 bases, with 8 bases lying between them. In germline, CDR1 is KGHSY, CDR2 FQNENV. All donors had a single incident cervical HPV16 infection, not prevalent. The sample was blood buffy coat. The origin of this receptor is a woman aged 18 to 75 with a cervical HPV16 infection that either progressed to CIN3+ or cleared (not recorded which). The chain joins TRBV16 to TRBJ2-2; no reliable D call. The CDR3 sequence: CASSPSLTGELFF. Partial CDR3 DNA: TGTGCCAGCAGCCCCTCACTGACCGGGGAG.